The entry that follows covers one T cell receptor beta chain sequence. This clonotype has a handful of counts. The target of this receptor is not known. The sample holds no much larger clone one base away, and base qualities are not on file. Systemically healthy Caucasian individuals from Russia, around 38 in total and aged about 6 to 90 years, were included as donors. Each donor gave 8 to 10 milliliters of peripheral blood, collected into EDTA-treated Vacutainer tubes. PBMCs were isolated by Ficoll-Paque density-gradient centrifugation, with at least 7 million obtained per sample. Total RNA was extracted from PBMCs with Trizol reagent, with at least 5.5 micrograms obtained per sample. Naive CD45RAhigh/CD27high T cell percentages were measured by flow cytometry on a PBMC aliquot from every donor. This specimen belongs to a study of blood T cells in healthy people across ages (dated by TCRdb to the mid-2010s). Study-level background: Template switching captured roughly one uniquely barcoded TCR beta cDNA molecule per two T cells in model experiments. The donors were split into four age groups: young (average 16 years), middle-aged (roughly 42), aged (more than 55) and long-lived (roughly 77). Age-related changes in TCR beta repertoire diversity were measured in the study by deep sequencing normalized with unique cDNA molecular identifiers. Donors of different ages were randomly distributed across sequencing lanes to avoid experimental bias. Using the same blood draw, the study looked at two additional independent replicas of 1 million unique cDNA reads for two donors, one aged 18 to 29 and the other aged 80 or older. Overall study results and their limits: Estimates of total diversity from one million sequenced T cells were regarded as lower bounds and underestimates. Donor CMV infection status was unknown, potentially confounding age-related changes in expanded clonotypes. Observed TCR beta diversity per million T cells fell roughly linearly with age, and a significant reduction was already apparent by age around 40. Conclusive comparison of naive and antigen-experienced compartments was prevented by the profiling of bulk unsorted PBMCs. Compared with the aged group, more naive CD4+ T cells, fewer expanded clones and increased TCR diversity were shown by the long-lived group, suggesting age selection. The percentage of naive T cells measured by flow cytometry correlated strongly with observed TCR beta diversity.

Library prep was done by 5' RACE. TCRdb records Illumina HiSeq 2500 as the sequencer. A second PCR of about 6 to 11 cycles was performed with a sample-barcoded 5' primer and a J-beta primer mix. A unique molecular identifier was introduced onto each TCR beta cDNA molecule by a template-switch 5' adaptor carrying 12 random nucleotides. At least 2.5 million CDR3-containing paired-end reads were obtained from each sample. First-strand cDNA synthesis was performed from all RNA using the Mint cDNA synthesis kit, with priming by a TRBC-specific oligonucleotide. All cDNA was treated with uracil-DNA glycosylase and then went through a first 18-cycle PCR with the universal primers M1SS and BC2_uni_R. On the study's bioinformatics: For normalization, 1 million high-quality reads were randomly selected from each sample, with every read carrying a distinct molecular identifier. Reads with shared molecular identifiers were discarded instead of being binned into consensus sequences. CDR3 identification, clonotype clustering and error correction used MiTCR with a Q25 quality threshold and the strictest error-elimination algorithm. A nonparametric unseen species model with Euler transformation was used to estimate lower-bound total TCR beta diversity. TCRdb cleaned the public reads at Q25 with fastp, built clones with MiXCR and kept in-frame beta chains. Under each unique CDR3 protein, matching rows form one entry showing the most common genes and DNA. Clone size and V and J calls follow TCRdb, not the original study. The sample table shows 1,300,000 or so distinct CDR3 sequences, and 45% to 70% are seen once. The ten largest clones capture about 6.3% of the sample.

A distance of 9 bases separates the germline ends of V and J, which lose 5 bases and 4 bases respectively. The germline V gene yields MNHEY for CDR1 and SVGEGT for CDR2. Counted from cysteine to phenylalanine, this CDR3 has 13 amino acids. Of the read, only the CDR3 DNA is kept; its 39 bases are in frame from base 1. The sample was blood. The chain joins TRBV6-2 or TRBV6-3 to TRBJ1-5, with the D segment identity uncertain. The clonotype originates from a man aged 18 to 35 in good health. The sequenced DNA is TGTGCCAGCAGTGAGGGTATTAATCAGCCCCAGCATTTT. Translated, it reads CASSEGINQPQHF.